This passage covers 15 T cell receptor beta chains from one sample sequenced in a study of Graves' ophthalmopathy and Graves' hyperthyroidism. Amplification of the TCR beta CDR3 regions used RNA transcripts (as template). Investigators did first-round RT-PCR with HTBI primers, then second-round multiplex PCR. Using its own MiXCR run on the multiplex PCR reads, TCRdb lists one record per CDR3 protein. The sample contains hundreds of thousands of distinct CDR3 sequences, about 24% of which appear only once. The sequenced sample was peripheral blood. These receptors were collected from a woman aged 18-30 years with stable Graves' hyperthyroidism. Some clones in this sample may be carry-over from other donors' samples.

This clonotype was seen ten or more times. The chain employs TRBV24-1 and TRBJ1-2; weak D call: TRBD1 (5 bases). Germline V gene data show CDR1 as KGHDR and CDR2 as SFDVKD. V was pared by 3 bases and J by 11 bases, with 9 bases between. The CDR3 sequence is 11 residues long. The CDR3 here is CATSDDQGYTF. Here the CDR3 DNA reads TGTGCCACCAGTGATGACCAGGGTTACACCTTC.

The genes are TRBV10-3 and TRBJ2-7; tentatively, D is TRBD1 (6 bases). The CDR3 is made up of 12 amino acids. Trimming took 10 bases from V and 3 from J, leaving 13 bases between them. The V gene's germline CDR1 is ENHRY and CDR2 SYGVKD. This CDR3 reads CASKDRNYEQYF. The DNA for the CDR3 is TGTGCCAGCAAGGACAGAAACTACGAGCAGTACTTC.

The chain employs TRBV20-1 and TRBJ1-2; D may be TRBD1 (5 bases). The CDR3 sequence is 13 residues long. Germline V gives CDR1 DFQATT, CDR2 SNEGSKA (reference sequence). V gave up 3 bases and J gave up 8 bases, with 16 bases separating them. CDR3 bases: TGCAGTGCTAGTAACCAGGGCCCTAAGGGCTACACCTTC. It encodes CSASNQGPKGYTF.

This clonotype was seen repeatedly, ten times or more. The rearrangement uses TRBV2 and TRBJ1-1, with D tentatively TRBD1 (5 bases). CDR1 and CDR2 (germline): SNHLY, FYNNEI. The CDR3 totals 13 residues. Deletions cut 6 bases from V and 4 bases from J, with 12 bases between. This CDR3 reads CASSGMRGTEAFF. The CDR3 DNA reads TGTGCCAGCAGCGGGATGAGGGGCACTGAAGCTTTCTTT.

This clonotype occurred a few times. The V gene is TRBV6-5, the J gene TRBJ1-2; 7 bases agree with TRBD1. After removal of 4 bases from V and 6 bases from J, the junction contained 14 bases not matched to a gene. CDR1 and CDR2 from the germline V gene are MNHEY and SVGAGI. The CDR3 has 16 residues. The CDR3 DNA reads TGTGCCAGCAGTTTTTTTGGGACAGAGGCTCGGAATGGCTACACCTTC. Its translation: CASSFFGTEARNGYTF.

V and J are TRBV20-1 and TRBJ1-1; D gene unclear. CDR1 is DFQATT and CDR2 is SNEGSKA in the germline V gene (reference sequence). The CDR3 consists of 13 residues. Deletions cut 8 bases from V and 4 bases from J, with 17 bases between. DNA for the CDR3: TGCAGTCCCACCTCAGCCTCTGGCACTGAAGCTTTCTTT. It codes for CSPTSASGTEAFF.

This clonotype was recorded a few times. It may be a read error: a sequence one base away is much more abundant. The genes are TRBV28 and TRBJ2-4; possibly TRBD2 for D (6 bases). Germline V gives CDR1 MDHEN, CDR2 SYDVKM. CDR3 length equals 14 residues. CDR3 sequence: CASCRGISKNIKYF. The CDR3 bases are TGTGCCTCCTGTCGGGGGATATCCAAAAACATTAAGTACTTC.

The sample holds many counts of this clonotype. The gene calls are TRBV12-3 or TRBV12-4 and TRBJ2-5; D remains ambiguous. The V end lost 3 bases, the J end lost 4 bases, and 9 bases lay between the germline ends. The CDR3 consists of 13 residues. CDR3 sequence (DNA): TGTGCCAGCAGTTTCGGAGAGGTAGAGACCCAGTACTTC. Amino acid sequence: CASSFGEVETQYF.

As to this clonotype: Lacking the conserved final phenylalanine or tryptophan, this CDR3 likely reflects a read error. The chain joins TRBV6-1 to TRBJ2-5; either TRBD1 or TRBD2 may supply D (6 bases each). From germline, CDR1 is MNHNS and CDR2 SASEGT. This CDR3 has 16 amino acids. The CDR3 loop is CVSRPIEGGLQETQYI. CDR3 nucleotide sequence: TGTGTCAGCAGGCCTATAGAAGGGGGACTCCAAGAGACCCAGTACATC.

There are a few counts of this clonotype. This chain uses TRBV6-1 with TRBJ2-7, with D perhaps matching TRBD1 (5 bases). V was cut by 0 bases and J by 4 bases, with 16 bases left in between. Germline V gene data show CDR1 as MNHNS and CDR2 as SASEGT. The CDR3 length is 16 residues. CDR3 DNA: TGTGCCAGCAGTGAAGCCCCGACAGCTCTCGGGTACGAGCAGTACTTC. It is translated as CASSEAPTALGYEQYF.

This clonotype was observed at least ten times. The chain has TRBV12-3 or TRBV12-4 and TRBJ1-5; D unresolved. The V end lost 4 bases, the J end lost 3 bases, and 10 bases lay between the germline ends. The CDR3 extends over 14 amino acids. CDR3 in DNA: TGTGCCAGCAGTTCGTACGGGCCCAATCAGCCCCAGCATTTT. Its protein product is CASSSYGPNQPQHF.

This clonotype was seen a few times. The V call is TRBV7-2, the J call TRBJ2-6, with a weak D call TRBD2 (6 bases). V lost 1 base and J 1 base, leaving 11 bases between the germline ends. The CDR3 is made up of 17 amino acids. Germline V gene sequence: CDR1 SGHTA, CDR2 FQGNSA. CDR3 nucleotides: TGTGCCAGCAGCTTAGGGCTAGGACTATCTGGGGCCAACGTCCTGACTTTC. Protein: CASSLGLGLSGANVLTF. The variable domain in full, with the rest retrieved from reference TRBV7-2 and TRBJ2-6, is GAGVSQSPSNKVTEKGKDVELRCDPISGHTALYWYRQSLGQGLEFLIYFQGNSAPDKSGLPSDRFSAERTGGSVSTLTIQRTQQEDSAVYLCASSLGLGLSGANVLTFGAGSRLTVL.

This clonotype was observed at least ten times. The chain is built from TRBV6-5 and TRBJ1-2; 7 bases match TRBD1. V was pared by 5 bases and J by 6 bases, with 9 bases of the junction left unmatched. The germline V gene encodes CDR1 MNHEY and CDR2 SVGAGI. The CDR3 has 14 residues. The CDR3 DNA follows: TGTGCCAGCAGTCCCATCAGGGGGAGTAATGGCTACACCTTC. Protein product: CASSPIRGSNGYTF.

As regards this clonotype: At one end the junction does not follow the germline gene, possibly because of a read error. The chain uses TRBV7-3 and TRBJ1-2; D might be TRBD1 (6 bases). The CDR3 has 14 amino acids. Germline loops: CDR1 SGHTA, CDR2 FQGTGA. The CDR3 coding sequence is TGTGTCAGCAGCCGGAGACAGGACCACTATGGCTACACCTTC. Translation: CVSSRRQDHYGYTF.

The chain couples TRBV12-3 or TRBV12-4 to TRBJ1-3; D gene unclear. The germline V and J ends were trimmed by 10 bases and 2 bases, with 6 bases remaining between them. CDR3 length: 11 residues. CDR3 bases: TGTGCCATCCGGGCTGGAAACACCATATATTTT. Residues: CAIRAGNTIYF.